This T cell receptor beta chain was sequenced during a study of shared clonotypes between healthy human individuals. Study-wide findings and caveats: Among donors, the sharing of clonotypes was expected to be influenced by sequencing depth. Although depth was large, rarefaction showed that sequencing of the sorted subsets was incomplete.

Naive CD8 cells were CD45RO-negative, positively selected for CCR7, excluding terminally differentiated effector memory CD45RA+ cells. A remark on this clone: What it binds is not known.

Germline-derived CDR1 and CDR2 are MNHNS and SASEGT. The CDR3 is 15 residues long. Between the trimmed V and J ends, which lost 3 bases and 2 bases, there was a span of 14 bases. Method: immunoSEQ multiplex PCR; TCRdb's copy keeps in-frame clones and lacks some. The profile covers more than 2 million clones, with approximately 95% appearing a single time and 1.1% taken by the ten largest. The clonotype was recovered from a man between 18 and 29 years old in good health. The chain uses TRBV6-1 and TRBJ2-7; D remains ambiguous. Sample: naive CD8+ T cells sorted from blood. The CDR3 coding sequence is TGTGCCAGCAGTGACTGGGGAATTTACCCCTACGAGCAGTACTTC. Protein product: CASSDWGIYPYEQYF.